One and the same sample provided the 3 T cell receptor beta chains below, sequenced in a study of Ad26.COV2.S vaccination and SARS-CoV-2 variants. Produced via immunoSEQ multiplex PCR; TCRdb's table is partial and in-frame only. The repertoire holds approximately 300,000 clones, with 86% as singletons. The treatment is: some 20 received Ad26.COV2.S at low or high dose, single or two shots; 5 received placebo; per-sample allocation not given. Each sample was drawn 63 days after the first injection (of vaccine or placebo). Sequencing was performed on peripheral blood, taken in a trial of Ad26.COV2.S vaccine versus placebo. All receptors come from a person aged 18-65 years who received the Ad26.COV2.S COVID-19 vaccine or a placebo.

This chain joins TRBV7-2 and TRBJ1-2; no reliable D call. The germline V gene has CDR1 SGHTA and CDR2 FQGNSA. The length of the CDR3 is 17 residues. Trimming stripped 1 base from V and 5 bases from J, with 20 bases between. DNA for the CDR3: TGTGCCAGCAGCTTAGGGAGTCCGCACGGCAGAGTATATGGCTACACCTTC. Translation: CASSLGSPHGRVYGYTF.

This CDR3 reads CASSFGQGVGYTF. In DNA form, the CDR3 reads TGTGCCAGCAGTTTTGGTCAGGGTGTGGGCTACACCTTC. J is TRBJ1-2 and V is TRBV28; D is possibly TRBD1 (5 bases). The CDR3 runs 13 residues. Germline loops: CDR1 MDHEN, CDR2 SYDVKM. Trimming pared 3 bases from V and 8 bases from J, leaving 13 bases between.

The chain employs TRBV2 and TRBJ2-7; D is unresolved. Germline V gene data show CDR1 as SNHLY and CDR2 as FYNNEI. The CDR3 consists of 15 residues. Trimming left V 7 bases short and J 3 bases short, with 19 bases between. CDR3 coding DNA: TGTGCCAGCACAATCGACGGAGCCATCCGCTACGAGCAGTACTTC. Protein: CASTIDGAIRYEQYF.